This T cell receptor beta chain was recovered during a study of graft-versus-host responses after intestinal transplantation. Across the whole study: Every recipient underwent anti-thymocyte globulin induction, then tacrolimus and steroids for 2 to 3 years.

In the case of this clone: What it recognizes is unknown.

Germline loops: CDR1 LNHNV, CDR2 YYDKDF (reference sequence). After removal of 9 bases from V and 1 base from J, the junction contained 2 bases not matched to a gene. The CDR3 covers 13 residues. Some clones are missing from TCRdb's copy, which holds only in-frame ones; the method was immunoSEQ multiplex PCR. The top ten clones hold 2% to 2.5% of a sample with about 40,000 clones, about 90% of them seen once. Regarding the study as a whole: GvH clones occurred in recipient marrow; some first appeared in ileum or blood.

Sequenced here: PBMCs, sampled approximately 320 days after intestinal transplant. The clonotype was recovered from a human patient who received an intestinal transplant, so some T cells may come from the graft donor. The rearrangement joins TRBV15 to TRBJ2-5, with 10 positions matching TRBD2. The CDR3 DNA reads as TGTGCCACGAGGACTAGCGGCCAAGAGACCCAGTACTTC. Its translation is CATRTSGQETQYF.